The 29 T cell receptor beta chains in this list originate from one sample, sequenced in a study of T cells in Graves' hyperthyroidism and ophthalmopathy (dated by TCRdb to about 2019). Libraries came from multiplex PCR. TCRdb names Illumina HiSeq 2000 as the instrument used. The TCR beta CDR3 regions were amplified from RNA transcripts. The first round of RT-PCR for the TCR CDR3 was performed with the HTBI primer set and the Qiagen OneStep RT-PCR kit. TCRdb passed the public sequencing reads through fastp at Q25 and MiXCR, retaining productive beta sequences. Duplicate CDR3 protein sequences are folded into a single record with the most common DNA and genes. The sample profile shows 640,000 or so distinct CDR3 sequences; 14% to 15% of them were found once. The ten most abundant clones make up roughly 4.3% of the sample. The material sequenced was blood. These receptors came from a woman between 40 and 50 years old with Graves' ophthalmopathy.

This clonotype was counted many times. The CDR3 bases are TGTGCCAGCCGCAACACAATAAAGCTTGGGGCCAACGTCCTGACTTTC. As protein: CASRNTIKLGANVLTF. V gene TRBV28 combines with J gene TRBJ2-6; D is unclear. Per the germline V gene, CDR1 is MDHEN and CDR2 is SYDVKM. V was cut by 8 bases and J by 3 bases, with 17 bases left in between. The CDR3 covers 16 residues.

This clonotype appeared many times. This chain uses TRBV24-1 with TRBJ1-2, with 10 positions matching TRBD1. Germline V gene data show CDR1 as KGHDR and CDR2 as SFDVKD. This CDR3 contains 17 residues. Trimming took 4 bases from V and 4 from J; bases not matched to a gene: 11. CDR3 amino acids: CATSERQGATSFYGYTF. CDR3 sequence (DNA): TGTGCCACCAGTGAAAGACAGGGGGCAACGTCTTTCTATGGCTACACCTTC.

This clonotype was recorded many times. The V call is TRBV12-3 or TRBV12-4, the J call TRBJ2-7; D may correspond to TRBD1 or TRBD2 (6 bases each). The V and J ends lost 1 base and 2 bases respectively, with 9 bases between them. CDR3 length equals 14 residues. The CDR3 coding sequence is TGTGCCAGCAGTTTAGGGGGGGCGGCCTACGAGCAGTACTTC. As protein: CASSLGGAAYEQYF.

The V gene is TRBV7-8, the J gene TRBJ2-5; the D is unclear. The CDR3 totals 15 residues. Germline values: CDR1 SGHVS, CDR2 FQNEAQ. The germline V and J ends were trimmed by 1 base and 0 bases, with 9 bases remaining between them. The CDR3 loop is CASSLVNTYQETQYF. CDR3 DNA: TGTGCCAGCAGCTTAGTGAACACCTACCAAGAGACCCAGTACTTC.

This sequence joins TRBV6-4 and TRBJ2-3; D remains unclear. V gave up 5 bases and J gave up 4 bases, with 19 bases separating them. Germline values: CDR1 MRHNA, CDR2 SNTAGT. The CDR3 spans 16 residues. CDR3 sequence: CASSPTLLGHPDTQYF. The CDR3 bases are TGTGCCAGCAGTCCAACATTGCTTGGCCATCCAGATACGCAGTATTTT.

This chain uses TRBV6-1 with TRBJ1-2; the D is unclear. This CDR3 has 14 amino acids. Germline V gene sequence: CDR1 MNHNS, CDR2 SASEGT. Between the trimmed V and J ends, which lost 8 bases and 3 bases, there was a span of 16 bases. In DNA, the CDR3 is TGTGCCAGCCAAGAGGCCAGGAAGCACTATGGCTACACCTTC. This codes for CASQEARKHYGYTF.

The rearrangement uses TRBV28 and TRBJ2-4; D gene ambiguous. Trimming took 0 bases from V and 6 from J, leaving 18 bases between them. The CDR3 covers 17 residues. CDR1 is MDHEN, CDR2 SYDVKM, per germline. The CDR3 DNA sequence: TGTGCCAGCAGTTTATGGGGTGGGGTGGAAGGAGCAAACATTCAGTACTTC. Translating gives CASSLWGGVEGANIQYF.

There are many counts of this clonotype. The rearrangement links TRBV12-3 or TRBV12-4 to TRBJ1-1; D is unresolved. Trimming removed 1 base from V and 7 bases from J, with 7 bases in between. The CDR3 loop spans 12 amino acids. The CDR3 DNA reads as TGTGCCAGCAGTTTAGTTCCGAATGAAGCTTTCTTT. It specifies CASSLVPNEAFF.

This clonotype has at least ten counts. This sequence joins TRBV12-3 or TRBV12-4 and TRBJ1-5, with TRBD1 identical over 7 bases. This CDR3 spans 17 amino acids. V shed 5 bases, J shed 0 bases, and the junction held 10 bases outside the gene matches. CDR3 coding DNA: TGTGCCAGCAGTCTCGGACAGGCGATTTATAGCAATCAGCCCCAGCATTTT. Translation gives CASSLGQAIYSNQPQHF.

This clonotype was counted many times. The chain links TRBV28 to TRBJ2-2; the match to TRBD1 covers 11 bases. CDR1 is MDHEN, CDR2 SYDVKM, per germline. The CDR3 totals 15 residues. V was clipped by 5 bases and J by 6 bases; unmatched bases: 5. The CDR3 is CASSLPGQGAGELFF. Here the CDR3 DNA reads TGTGCCAGCAGTCTGCCGGGACAGGGGGCCGGGGAGCTGTTTTTT.

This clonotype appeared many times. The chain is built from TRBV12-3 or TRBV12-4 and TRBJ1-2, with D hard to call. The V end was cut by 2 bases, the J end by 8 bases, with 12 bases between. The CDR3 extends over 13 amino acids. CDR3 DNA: TGTGCCAGCAGTTTAATATCTGGGATCGGCTACACCTTC. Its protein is CASSLISGIGYTF.

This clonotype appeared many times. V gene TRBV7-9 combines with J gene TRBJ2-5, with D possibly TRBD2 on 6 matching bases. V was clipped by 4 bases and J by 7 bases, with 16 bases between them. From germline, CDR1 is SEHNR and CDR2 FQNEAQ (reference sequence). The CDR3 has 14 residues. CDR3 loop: CASSSPGGAGTQYF. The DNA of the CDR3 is TGTGCCAGCAGCTCCCCCGGGGGAGCAGGGACCCAGTACTTC.

This CDR3 reads CSARASGRGETQYF. The DNA of the CDR3 is TGCAGTGCTAGGGCTAGCGGGAGGGGAGAGACCCAGTACTTC. The chain recombines TRBV20-1 with TRBJ2-5; 12 nucleotides agree with TRBD2. Germline assignment: CDR1 DFQATT and CDR2 SNEGSKA (reference sequence). There are 14 residues in the CDR3. V lost 3 bases to trimming and J lost 4 bases; unmatched junction nucleotides: 3.

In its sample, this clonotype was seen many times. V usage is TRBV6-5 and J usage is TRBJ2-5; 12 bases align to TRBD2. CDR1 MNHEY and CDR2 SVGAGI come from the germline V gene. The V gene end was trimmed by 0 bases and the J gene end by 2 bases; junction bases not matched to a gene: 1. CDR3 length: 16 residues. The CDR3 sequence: CASSYSTSGRQETQYF. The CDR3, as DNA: TGTGCCAGCAGTTACTCCACTAGCGGGAGGCAAGAGACCCAGTACTTC.

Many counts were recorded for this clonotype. The CDR3 DNA sequence: TGCGCCAGCGGACAGGGGGCTGAGGAGACCCAGTACTTC. Encoded protein: CASGQGAEETQYF. The chain carries TRBV5-1 and TRBJ2-5; TRBD1 matches at 11 bases. Per germline, CDR1 SGHRS and CDR2 YFSETQ. The CDR3 has 13 amino acids. After removal of 7 bases from V and 5 bases from J, the junction contained 4 bases not matched to a gene.

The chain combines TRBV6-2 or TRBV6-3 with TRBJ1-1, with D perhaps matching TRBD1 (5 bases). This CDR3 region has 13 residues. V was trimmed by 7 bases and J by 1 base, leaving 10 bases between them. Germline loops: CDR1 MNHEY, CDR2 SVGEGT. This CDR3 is CASTGRGNTEAFF. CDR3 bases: TGTGCCAGCACAGGGAGAGGGAACACTGAAGCTTTCTTT.

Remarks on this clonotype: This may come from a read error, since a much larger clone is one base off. In nucleotides, the CDR3 is TGTGCCAGCAGTTTACGGGAAAAGAACACTGAAGCTTTCTTT. It yields the protein CASSLREKNTEAFF. The gene calls are TRBV28 and TRBJ1-1; D is uncertain. CDR3 length: 14 residues. The germline V gene encodes CDR1 MDHEN and CDR2 SYDVKM. V lost 2 bases and J lost 1, with 8 bases in between.

CDR3 in amino acids: CASSGKAGESPYEQYF. CDR3 in DNA: TGTGCCAGCAGCGGAAAAGCGGGAGAAAGCCCCTACGAGCAGTACTTC. The rearrangement joins TRBV9 to TRBJ2-7, with TRBD2 matching over 8 bases. This CDR3 comprises 16 residues. Germline-derived CDR1 and CDR2 are SGDLS and YYNGEE. With 3 bases clipped from V and 2 bases from J, the junction kept 10 bases outside the gene matches.

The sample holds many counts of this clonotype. CDR3 nucleotide sequence: TGTGCCAGCAGTTTCTCGACAGGGATTGGGAGCAATCAGCCCCAGCATTTT. Translation gives CASSFSTGIGSNQPQHF. The chain has TRBV12-3 or TRBV12-4 and TRBJ1-5; the match to TRBD1 covers 7 bases. J lost 1 base, V lost 3 bases, and 9 bases had no gene match. CDR3 size: 17 residues.

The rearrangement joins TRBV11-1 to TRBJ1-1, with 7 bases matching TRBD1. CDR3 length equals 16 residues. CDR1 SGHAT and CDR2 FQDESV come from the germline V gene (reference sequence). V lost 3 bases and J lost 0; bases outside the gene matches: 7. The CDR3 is CASSFPKQGLNTEAFF. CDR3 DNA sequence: TGTGCCAGCAGCTTCCCAAAACAGGGGTTGAACACTGAAGCTTTCTTT. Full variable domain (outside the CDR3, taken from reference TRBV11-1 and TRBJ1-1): EAEVAQSPRYKITEKSQAVAFWCDPISGHATLYWYRQILGQGPELLVQFQDESVVDDSQLPKDRFSAERLKGVDSTLKIQPAELGDSAMYLCASSFPKQGLNTEAFFGQGTRLTVV.

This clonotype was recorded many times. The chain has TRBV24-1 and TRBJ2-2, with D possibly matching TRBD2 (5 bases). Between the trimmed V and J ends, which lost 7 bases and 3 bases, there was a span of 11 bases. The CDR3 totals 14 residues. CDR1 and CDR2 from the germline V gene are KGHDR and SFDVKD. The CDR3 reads CATRSSRDTGELFF. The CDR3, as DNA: TGTGCCACCAGGTCCTCGAGGGACACCGGGGAGCTGTTTTTT.

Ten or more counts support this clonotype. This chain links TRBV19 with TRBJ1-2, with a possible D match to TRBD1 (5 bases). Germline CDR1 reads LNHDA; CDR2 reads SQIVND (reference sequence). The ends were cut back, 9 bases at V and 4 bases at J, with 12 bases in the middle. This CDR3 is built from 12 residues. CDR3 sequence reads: CASTGGPYGYTF. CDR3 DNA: TGTGCCAGCACAGGAGGCCCCTATGGCTACACCTTC.

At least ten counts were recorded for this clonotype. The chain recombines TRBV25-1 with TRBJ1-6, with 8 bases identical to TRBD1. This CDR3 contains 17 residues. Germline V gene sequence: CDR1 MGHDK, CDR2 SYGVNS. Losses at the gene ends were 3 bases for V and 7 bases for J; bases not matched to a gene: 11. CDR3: CASSDPKGTGGNSPLHF. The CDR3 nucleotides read TGTGCCAGCAGTGACCCTAAAGGGACAGGTGGAAATTCACCCCTCCACTTT.

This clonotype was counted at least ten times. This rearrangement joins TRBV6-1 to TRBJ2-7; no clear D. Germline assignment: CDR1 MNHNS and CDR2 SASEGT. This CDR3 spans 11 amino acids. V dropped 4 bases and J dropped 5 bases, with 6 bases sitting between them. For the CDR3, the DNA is TGTGCCAGCAGTGCCGGTAACGAGCAGTACTTC. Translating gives CASSAGNEQYF.

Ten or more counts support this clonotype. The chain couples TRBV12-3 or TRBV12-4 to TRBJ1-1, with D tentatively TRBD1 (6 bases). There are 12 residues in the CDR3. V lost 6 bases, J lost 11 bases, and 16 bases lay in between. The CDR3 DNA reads TGTGCCAGCAGCCTCGACAGGAATGGGGCTTTCTTT. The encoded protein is CASSLDRNGAFF.

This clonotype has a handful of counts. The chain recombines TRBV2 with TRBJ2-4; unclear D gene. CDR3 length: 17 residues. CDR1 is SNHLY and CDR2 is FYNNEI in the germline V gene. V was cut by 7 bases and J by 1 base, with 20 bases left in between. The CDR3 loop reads CASTPRWTLEAKNIQYF. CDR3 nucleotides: TGTGCCAGCACTCCCCGGTGGACCCTCGAGGCCAAAAACATTCAGTACTTC.

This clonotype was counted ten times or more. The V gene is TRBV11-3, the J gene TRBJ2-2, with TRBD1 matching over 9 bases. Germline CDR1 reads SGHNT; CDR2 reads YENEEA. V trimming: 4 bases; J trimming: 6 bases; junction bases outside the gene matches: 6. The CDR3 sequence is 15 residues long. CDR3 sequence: CASSSTGGDAGELFF. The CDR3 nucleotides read TGTGCCAGCAGCTCAACAGGGGGCGATGCCGGGGAGCTGTTTTTT.

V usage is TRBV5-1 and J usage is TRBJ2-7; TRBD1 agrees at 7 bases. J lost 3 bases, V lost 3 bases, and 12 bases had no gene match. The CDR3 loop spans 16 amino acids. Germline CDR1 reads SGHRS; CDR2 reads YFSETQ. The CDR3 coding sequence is TGCGCCAGCAGCTATGGACTCGGGACAGCAATCTACGAGCAGTACTTC. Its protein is CASSYGLGTAIYEQYF.

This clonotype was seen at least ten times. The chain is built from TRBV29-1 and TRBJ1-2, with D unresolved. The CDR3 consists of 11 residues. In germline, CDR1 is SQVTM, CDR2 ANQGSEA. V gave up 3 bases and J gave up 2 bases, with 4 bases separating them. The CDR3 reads CSVEGNYGYTF. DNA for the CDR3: TGCAGCGTTGAGGGGAACTATGGCTACACCTTC.